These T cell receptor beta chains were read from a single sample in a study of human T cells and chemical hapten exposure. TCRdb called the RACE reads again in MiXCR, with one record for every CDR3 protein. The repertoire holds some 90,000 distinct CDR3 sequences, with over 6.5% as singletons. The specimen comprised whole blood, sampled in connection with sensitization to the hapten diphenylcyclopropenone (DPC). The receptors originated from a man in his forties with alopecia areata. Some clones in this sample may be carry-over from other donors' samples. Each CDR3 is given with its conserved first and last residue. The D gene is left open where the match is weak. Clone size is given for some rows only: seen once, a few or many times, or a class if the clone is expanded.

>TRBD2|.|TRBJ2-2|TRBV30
TGTGCCTGGAGTGTACGGCGGCTAGCGGGAGGGGGGAGCACCGGGGAGCTGTTTTTT
CAWSVRRLAGGGSTGELFF
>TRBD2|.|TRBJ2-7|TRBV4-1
TGCGCCAGCAGCCGAGGGACTAGAGCTATCTACGAGCAGTACTTC
CASSRGTRAIYEQYF
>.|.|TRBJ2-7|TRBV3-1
TGTGCCAGCATGACGGCCAGCTCGGGGGAGCAGTACTTC
CASMTASSGEQYF
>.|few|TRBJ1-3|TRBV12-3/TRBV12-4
TGTGCCAGCAGTCTCCCGGGGGGTCCTGGAAACACCATATATTTT
CASSLPGGPGNTIYF
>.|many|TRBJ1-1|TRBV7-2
TGTGCCAGCAGCCCCCGTACCGGTTCCCTTATGAACACTGAAGCTTTCTTT
CASSPRTGSLMNTEAFF
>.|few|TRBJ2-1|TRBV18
TGTGCCAGCTCACTCGGACCAGCCTCCTACAATGAGCAGTTCTTC
CASSLGPASYNEQFF
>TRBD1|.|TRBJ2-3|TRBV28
TGTGCCAGCAGTTTAGGACAGGGTAGAGATACGCAGTATTTT
CASSLGQGRDTQYF
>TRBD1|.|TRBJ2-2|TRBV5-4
TGTGCCAGCAGCTTGGGGGGCCGGACAGGCCCCACCGGGGAGCTGTTTTTT
CASSLGGRTGPTGELFF
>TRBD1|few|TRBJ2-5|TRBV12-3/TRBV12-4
TGTGCCAGCAGTTTAGCAGGGACAGGGGGATCGGAGACCCAGTACTTC
CASSLAGTGGSETQYF
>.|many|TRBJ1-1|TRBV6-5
TGTGCCACTGCGAGCGCCGGATTGAACACTGAAGCTTTCTTT
CATASAGLNTEAFF
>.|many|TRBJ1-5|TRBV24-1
TGTGCCACCAGTGATTTGCGCCAGGGTTGCGGCAATCAGCCCCAGCATTTT
CATSDLRQGCGNQPQHF
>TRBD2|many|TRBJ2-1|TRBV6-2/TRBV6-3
TGTGCCACTAGAATTGGCGGGAGTGTCAATGAGCAGTTCTTC
CATRIGGSVNEQFF
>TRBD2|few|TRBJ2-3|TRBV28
TGTGCCAGCAGTTTATCGGAACTAGCGGGAAACACAGATACGCAGTATTTT
CASSLSELAGNTDTQYF
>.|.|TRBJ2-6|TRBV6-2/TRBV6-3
TGTGCCAGCAGTTACACGGGGTCTGGGGCCAACGTCCTGACTTTC
CASSYTGSGANVLTF
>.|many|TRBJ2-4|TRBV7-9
TGTGCCAGCAGCTCCCCGGACTCTAAAAACATTCAGTACTTC
CASSSPDSKNIQYF
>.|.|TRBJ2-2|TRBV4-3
TGCGCCAGCAGCCAAGAGTCCCGGTCTACCGGGGAGCTGTTTTTT
CASSQESRSTGELFF
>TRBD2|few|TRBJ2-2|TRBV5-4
TGTGCCAGCAGCTTCAGCGGGAGAGGGGAGCTGTTTTTT
CASSFSGRGELFF
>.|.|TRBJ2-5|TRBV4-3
TGCGCCAGCAGCCAAGACACACTGCACTCAGAGACCCAGTACTTC
CASSQDTLHSETQYF
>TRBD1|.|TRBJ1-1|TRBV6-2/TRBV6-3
TGTGCCAGCAGGAGCATGGGACAGGGAGCTTTCTTT
CASRSMGQGAFF
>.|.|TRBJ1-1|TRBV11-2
TGTGCCAGCAGCTTAGGGACCCCGAACACTGAAGCTTTCTTT
CASSLGTPNTEAFF
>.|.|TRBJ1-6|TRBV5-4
TGTGCCAGCAGCGCCGGGGGGGGTTCACCCCTCCACTTT
CASSAGGGSPLHF
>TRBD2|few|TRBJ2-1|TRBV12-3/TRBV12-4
TGTGCCAGCAGTTCTAGCGGGATGAACTACAATGAGCAGTTCTTC
CASSSSGMNYNEQFF
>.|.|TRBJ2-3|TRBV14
TGTGCCAGCAGCCAAGATATCGGAGGAAAAGATACGCAGTATTTT
CASSQDIGGKDTQYF
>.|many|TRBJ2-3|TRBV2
TGTGCCAGCAGTGAAGGGACGCAGTATTTT
CASSEGTQYF
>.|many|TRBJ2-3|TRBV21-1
TGTGCCAGCAGCAAAGGCGGTCTAGCGGGAGGCACAGATACGCAGTATTTT
CASSKGGLAGGTDTQYF
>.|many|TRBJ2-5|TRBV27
TGTGCCAGCAGTTTACTCGGAGGGCCTTGGGAGACCCAGTACTTC
CASSLLGGPWETQYF
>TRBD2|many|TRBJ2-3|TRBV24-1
TGTGCCACCAGTGATTCAGGACTAGCGGGTGCAAAGCGTAATACGCAGTATTTT
CATSDSGLAGAKRNTQYF
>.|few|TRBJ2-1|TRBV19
TGTGCCAGTAGTATGATGGGGCGCGGCAATGAGCAGTTCTTC
CASSMMGRGNEQFF
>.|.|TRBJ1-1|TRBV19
TGTGCCAGCCATCCCCAGGGGAGTAGGACTGAAGCTTTCTTT
CASHPQGSRTEAFF
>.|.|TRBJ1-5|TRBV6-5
TGTGCCACCAGGGCAGATAGCAATCAGCCCCAGCATTTT
CATRADSNQPQHF
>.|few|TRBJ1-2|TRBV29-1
TGCAGCGTCACCCAAAGCCTCTATGGCTACACCTTC
CSVTQSLYGYTF
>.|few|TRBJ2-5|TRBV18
TGTGCCAGCTCACCAGGAGGAAGGGAAGAGACCCAGTACTTC
CASSPGGREETQYF
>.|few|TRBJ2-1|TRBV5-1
TGCGTCTGCGGCCTCTCTGGTTGGAGTGAGCAGTTCTTC
CVCGLSGWSEQFF
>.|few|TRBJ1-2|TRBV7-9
TGTGCCAGCAGCCCACAGGTCCCAGGGGACTATGGCTACACCTTC
CASSPQVPGDYGYTF
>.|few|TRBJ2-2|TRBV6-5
TGTGCCAGCAGCTATCGACTAGGCAGGGGCTCCTCCGGGGAGCTGTTTTTT
CASSYRLGRGSSGELFF
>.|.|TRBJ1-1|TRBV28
TGTGCCAGCAGGAATAATCTGAACACTGAAGCTTTCTTT
CASRNNLNTEAFF
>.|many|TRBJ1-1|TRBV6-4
TGTGCCAGCAGCCTGAAGGAAAACACTGAAGCTTTCTTT
CASSLKENTEAFF
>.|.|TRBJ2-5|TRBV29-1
TGCAGCGGGCGGTTGGGGCGAGAGACCCAGTACTTC
CSGRLGRETQYF
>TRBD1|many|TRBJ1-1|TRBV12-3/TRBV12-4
TGTGCCAGCAGTCCAAGGACAGGGACCACTGAAGCTTTCTTT
CASSPRTGTTEAFF
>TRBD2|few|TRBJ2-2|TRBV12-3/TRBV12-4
TGTGCCAGCAGTTTGGGAGCGGGAGCTACCGGGGAGCTGTTTTTT
CASSLGAGATGELFF
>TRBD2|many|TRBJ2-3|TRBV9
TGTGCCAGCAGCGTAGAAAGACTAGCAACAGATACGCAGTATTTT
CASSVERLATDTQYF
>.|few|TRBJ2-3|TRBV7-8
TGTGCCAGCAGCAGTACAATTTTCACAGGGTTTGGTGCAGATACGCAGTATTTT
CASSSTIFTGFGADTQYF
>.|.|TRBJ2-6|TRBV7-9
TGTGCCACATTATTGGGGGCCTCTGGGGCCAACGTCCTGACTTTC
CATLLGASGANVLTF
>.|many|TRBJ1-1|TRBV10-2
TGCGCCAGCACAGCGAACACTGAAGCTTTCTTT
CASTANTEAFF
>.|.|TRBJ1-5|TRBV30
TGTGCCTTCCGTCGGGGGCAGCCCCAGCATTTT
CAFRRGQPQHF
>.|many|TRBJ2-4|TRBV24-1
TGTGCCACCAGTGATATCAGTACCAGCATTCAGTACTTC
CATSDISTSIQYF
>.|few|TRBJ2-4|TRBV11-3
TGTGCCAGCAGCTCAACCCCGCCAGGGTCCGGCATTCAGTACTTC
CASSSTPPGSGIQYF
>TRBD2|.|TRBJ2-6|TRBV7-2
TGTGCCAGCACCCTTGGCGGGAGGCCCCCTGGGGCCAACGTCCTGACTTTC
CASTLGGRPPGANVLTF
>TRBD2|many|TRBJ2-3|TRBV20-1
TGCAGTGCAACTAGCGGGAGGGCTACAGATACGCAGTATTTT
CSATSGRATDTQYF
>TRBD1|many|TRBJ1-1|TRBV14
TGTGCCAGCAGCATCCGGACAGGGGGCGTTACTGAAGCTTTCTTT
CASSIRTGGVTEAFF
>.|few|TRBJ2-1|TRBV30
TGTGCCTGGAGTCAGACTGAGAATGAGCAGTTCTTC
CAWSQTENEQFF
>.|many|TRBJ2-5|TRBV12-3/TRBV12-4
TGTGCCAGCAGTTTTCGGCATCGGGGAGAGGGGACCCAGTACTTC
CASSFRHRGEGTQYF
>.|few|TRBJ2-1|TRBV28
TGTGCCAGCAGTTTATATCCGGGGAGTAATGAGCAGTTCTTC
CASSLYPGSNEQFF
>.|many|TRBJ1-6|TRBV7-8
TGTGCCAGCAGCTTACTGGAGAAGTCACCCCTCCACTTT
CASSLLEKSPLHF
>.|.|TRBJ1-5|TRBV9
TGTGCCAGCAGCGTAGTTCCCGATCAGCCCCAGCATTTT
CASSVVPDQPQHF
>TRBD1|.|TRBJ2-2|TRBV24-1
TGTGCCACCGCCCTTGACGGGCAGGGGGCCACCGGGGAGCTGTTTTTT
CATALDGQGATGELFF
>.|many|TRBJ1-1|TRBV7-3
TGTGCCAGCAGCTTAACCGGCCGGTTGGCGGGACAGAACACTGAAGCTTTCTTT
CASSLTGRLAGQNTEAFF
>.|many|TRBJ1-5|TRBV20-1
TGCAGTGCTAGAGTGACAGGCCCCCAGCATTTT
CSARVTGPQHF
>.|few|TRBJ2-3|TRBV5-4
TGTGCCAGCAGCAAGGTTGGCCCGGGAGAGGATACGCAGTATTTT
CASSKVGPGEDTQYF